A single sample gave rise to the 10 T cell receptor beta chains below, sequenced in a study of early T cells in non-severe SARS-CoV-2 infection. MiXCR was run by TCRdb on the 5' RACE reads, yielding one entry per CDR3 protein. The sample holds approximately 69,000 distinct CDR3 sequences, approximately 13% seen once. The material sequenced was whole blood, taken at baseline. These receptors originate from an adult who was a healthcare worker with PCR-confirmed SARS-CoV-2 infection or an uninfected control (not recorded which).

Only a few counts were recorded for this clonotype. The chain combines TRBV20-1 with TRBJ2-5; D is uncertain. Trimming pared 5 bases from V and 1 base from J, leaving 11 bases between. In germline, CDR1 is DFQATT, CDR2 SNEGSKA (reference sequence). This CDR3 comprises 13 residues. The DNA of the CDR3 is TGCAGTGCTTCCCGTGGTCCCCAAGAGACCCAGTACTTC. Translation gives CSASRGPQETQYF.

J is TRBJ2-4 and V is TRBV27; the D gene is possibly TRBD1 (6 bases). Germline loops: CDR1 MNHEY, CDR2 SMNVEV (reference sequence). The CDR3 contains 13 residues. Trimming removed 2 bases at V and 13 bases at J, with 15 bases between. The CDR3 DNA follows: TGTGCCAGCAGTTTACTGCAGACAGGACGACAGTACTTC. Amino acids: CASSLLQTGRQYF.

This clonotype appeared many times. The J gene is TRBJ1-1, the V gene TRBV20-1; D remains ambiguous. V was pared by 5 bases and J by 1 base, with 5 bases between. CDR3 length: 11 residues. CDR1 DFQATT and CDR2 SNEGSKA come from the germline V gene (reference sequence). The CDR3 region is CSALENTEAFF. CDR3 sequence (DNA): TGCAGTGCTCTAGAGAACACTGAAGCTTTCTTT.

The V and J genes are TRBV7-2 and TRBJ2-3, with D tentatively TRBD2 (6 bases). The V gene's germline CDR1 is SGHTA and CDR2 FQGNSA. CDR3 length equals 14 residues. Trimming took off 4 bases at V and 6 bases at J, with 14 bases between the two ends. In nucleotides, the CDR3 is TGTGCCAGCAGCTACGATGGGGGGTCTGATACGCAGTATTTT. It specifies CASSYDGGSDTQYF.

This chain uses TRBV6-2 or TRBV6-3 with TRBJ2-7; weak D call: TRBD1 (5 bases). The CDR3 extends over 11 amino acids. Trimming cost V 7 bases and J 3 bases, with 7 bases left between them. CDR1 is MNHEY, CDR2 SVGEGT, per germline. The CDR3: CASTDSYEQYF. For the CDR3, the DNA is TGTGCCAGCACAGACAGCTACGAGCAGTACTTC.

The genes are TRBV20-1 and TRBJ1-1; the match to TRBD1 covers 7 bases. Germline V gene sequence: CDR1 DFQATT, CDR2 SNEGSKA (reference sequence). Losses at the gene ends were 5 bases for V and 6 bases for J; bases not matched to a gene: 3. CDR3 size: 11 residues. The CDR3: CSAGGTAEAFF. The CDR3 DNA reads TGCAGTGCTGGTGGGACAGCTGAAGCTTTCTTT.

Many counts were recorded for this clonotype. The chain carries TRBV4-3 and TRBJ2-1, with a tentative D call TRBD1 (7 bases). Germline CDR1 reads LGHNA; CDR2 reads YSLEER. The CDR3 totals 15 residues. V shed 4 bases and J shed 3 bases, with 13 bases lying between them. This CDR3 is CASSPAGQIYNEQFF. In DNA, the CDR3 is TGCGCCAGCAGCCCGGCGGGACAGATCTACAATGAGCAGTTCTTC.

This sequence joins TRBV28 and TRBJ1-2, with TRBD1 identical over 7 bases. The germline V gene encodes CDR1 MDHEN and CDR2 SYDVKM. This CDR3 has 13 residues. V shed 8 bases and J 4 bases; nucleotides not matched to a gene: 7. The CDR3 is CASHSGQIYGYTF. CDR3 nucleotide sequence: TGTGCCAGCCACTCGGGACAGATCTATGGCTACACCTTC.

This clonotype was recorded at least ten times. The chain has TRBV20-1 and TRBJ1-1; D not certain. V was cut by 5 bases and J by 0 bases, with 4 bases left in between. CDR1 is DFQATT, CDR2 SNEGSKA, per germline (reference sequence). This CDR3 spans 11 amino acids. This chain's CDR3 is CSAPLNTEAFF. In DNA form, the CDR3 reads TGCAGTGCTCCCCTGAACACTGAAGCTTTCTTT.

This clonotype was seen a handful of times. J is TRBJ2-7 and V is TRBV5-1; D is undetermined. In germline, CDR1 is SGHRS, CDR2 YFSETQ. V was clipped by 4 bases and J by 2 bases, with 16 bases between them. The CDR3 runs to 15 residues. CDR3 in DNA: TGCGCCAGCAGCCCCCTGACGGGTTATCCCTACGAGCAGTACTTC. Translated, it gives CASSPLTGYPYEQYF.